This TCR beta chain was identified during a study of cytomegalovirus exposure and HLA in healthy donors listed by TCRdb under 2017. About the investigation overall: An earlier analysis of roughly 500 of the donors reported roughly 270 Gb of sequence data and some 120 million unique TCR beta sequences from about 179 million T cells. Rather than drawing on any new phenotypic data, the later analysis identified candidate immune exposures from TCR beta sequences and the way those sequences occurred across donors. All discovery cohort repertoires had been generated using a single sequencing platform. A later analysis re-examined previously published TCR beta repertoires from roughly 720 donors and added high-resolution HLA genotyping to investigate patterns of TCR occurrence. Along with the roughly 670-subject first cohort, a separate validation cohort of 120 different subjects was used. An earlier analysis of fewer than 750 of the donors used high-throughput TCR beta sequencing to judge whether each TCR beta V gene segment behaved as functional or pseudogenic. Several DR-DQ haplotypes were handled as single units for association and clustering because linkage in the cohort was strong. Among the roughly 400 genotyped donors, approximately 82% belonged to the genetic ancestry cluster associated with self-reported Caucasian donors. The study aimed to test whether cataloging public T cell receptors could reveal signatures of past pathogen exposure. About 310 gigabases of sequencing data and around 87 million unique TCR sequences were included in an early release covering about 700 HLA-typed donors. The number of typed donors differed by locus: roughly 620-630 for A, B, C, DRB1 and DQB1; 500 to 550 for DQA1; over 600 for DPA1; and around 490 for DPB1. Donor age, sex, ethnicity and CMV serostatus were compiled alongside the repertoire data. Using immunosequencing, the study profiled T cell repertoires from 666 subjects and related those repertoires to cytomegalovirus serostatus. Both class I and class II loci were covered by HLA typing, at four-digit resolution. In a later genetic analysis, genome-wide SNP genotypes for about 65% of the roughly 670 donors were used, and that subset was treated as a discovery cohort. Among some 400 genotyped donors of the cohort, an average of approximately 240,000 unique TCR beta nucleotide sequences was sequenced per donor, of which 15% to 20% were non-productive. High-throughput TCR immunosequencing, statistical association of individual TCRs with disease status, and machine learning were combined to predict cytomegalovirus infection status.

CDR1 and CDR2 (KGHSY, FQNENV) derive from the germline V gene. Germline trimming: 0 bases from V, 1 base from J; junction bases outside gene matches: 4. The CDR3 has 16 amino acids, counting the end cysteine and phenylalanine. Solely the CDR3 DNA is kept, with 48 bases framed from the first base. The study at large found these results: This cohort had only TCR beta chains sequenced, and the lack of alpha or paired-chain data limited which features could be detected. In a later analysis, most CMV-associated TCR beta chains were found to appear HLA-restricted, with HLA associations seemingly driven largely by CMV exposure. According to a later analysis, TCR association rates differed among HLA loci, with DRB1 alleles showing the most associated TCRs and HLA-C alleles showing the fewest. Immune exposure information for the cohort was limited to CMV serostatus. Correlated functional status among segregating V segments might reflect linkage disequilibrium, but an unknown experimental factor could not be ruled out. When HLA alleles, especially DR and DQ, strongly co-occurred, TCR associations were difficult to assign to individual alleles. In a later analysis, some 18,000 TCR beta sequences were associated with specific HLA alleles at a false discovery rate of 0.05. The study gave a list of some 150 TCR beta chains associated with cytomegalovirus. A further reported finding was that TCR beta sequences accurately predicted the HLA-A and HLA-B alleles for most subjects in the first cohort. Broadly in line with IMGT annotations, most TCR beta V segments showed up in productive rearrangements about 87% or about 30% of the time in an earlier analysis of several hundred of the donors. Across donors, most TCR sequences were observed very rarely, whereas some public TCRs were present in many individuals. V-gene and J-gene trimming of TCR beta chains was associated with a missense DCLRE1C variant in a later genetic analysis, and the association was replicated in an independent cohort. The classifier was reported to diagnose cytomegalovirus status with high specificity and sensitivity in both the original and validation cohorts. Compared with the 666-donor mean, donors in an Asian-associated ancestry cluster had fewer N-insertions in productive TCRs, according to a later genetic analysis. Because HLA typing was missing for some donors at each locus, association tests included only the typed subset. A later analysis reported that several top co-occurrence clusters appeared linked to parvovirus B19, influenza, CMV and Epstein-Barr virus. According to the authors, the approach could potentially be generalized to other disease states and immunological phenotypes. In a later analysis, HLA-associated TCR beta chains were found to be more clonally expanded and to have lower generation probabilities than equally common non-associated chains. Sequencing depth was assumed to be roughly uniform across donors in the presence/absence analyses, though that assumption may not hold. The earlier analysis of some 560 of the donors excluded seventeen rarely observed V segments, including chromosome 9 orphons, because counts were too low. Some IMGT-functional V segments, including TRBV6-2 and TRBV6-3, could not be distinguished by the 87-base-pair reads and were therefore excluded. A few of the identified cytomegalovirus-associated TCR beta chains were confirmed in vitro to be specific for cytomegalovirus antigens. A group of highly shared sequence variants was considered likely to be a technical artifact of the sequencing pipeline.

In total, 630 or so healthy bone marrow donors made up the cohort. At the time of sampling, all cohort members were nominally healthy, though unrecorded immune exposures were likely present. The donor was CMV seronegative and was included in the group of about 350 seronegative cohort members. A peripheral blood sample was collected from each donor, and TCR beta sequencing was performed on peripheral blood mononuclear cells. The Qiagen DNeasy Blood Extraction Kit was used to extract genomic DNA from the blood cell samples. Library preparation employed the immunoSEQ multiplex PCR assay. For the multiplex PCR, a mixture combining 60 forward primers for TCR Vbeta segments and 13 reverse primers for TCR Jbeta segments was used. The CDR3 region of rearranged TCR beta genes was amplified from genomic DNA with a multiplex PCR assay. Amplified TCR beta libraries were sequenced as 87-base-pair reads on the Illumina HiSeq System. The authors' analysis ran thus. In a later analysis, 70 million to 95 million unique TCR beta chains were counted across the 650 to 750 repertoires, and roughly 11 million of these chains were shared by at least two donors. To remove PCR and sequencing errors, raw reads were error-corrected and collapsed into unique sequences using a nearest-neighbor algorithm that merged closely related sequences. CDR3 sequences were aligned to IMGT reference sequences to assign V, D and J gene segments. For a sequence to be retained, a match of at least six nucleotides to both a V gene segment and a J gene segment was required. A rearrangement counted as productive if the CDR3 had no stop codons and remained in frame with V and J, and every other rearrangement counted as non-productive. CDR3 was defined by IMGT convention, running from the second conserved V-encoded cysteine to the conserved J-encoded phenylalanine. The earlier analysis of some 580 of the donors excluded any sequence lacking an unambiguous match to a single V gene segment. In an earlier analysis of 587 of the donors, a V segment was called functional when productive rearrangements were above 56.7%, and segregating when the standard deviation between donors exceeded 5%. To diagnose cytomegalovirus status from the catalog of TCR beta chain sequences, a statistical classification framework was built. In a later analysis, V and J genes were assigned by comparing TCR nucleotide sequences against IMGT/GENE-DB human TR gene sequences. The TCRdist pipeline was used in a later analysis to assign CDR3 sequences and most-parsimonious VDJ recombination scenarios. In a later analysis, each TCR beta chain was defined by its CDR3 amino acid sequence together with its V-gene family, and reads without a unique V-gene family were excluded. In a later analysis, some 600 highly shared, low-generation-probability nucleotide sequences were removed to address suspected cross-contamination and a sequencing artifact. In a later analysis, a clonal expansion index for each public chain was calculated from normalized within-repertoire ranks of inferred template counts. A later analysis computed generation probabilities with a VDJ recombination model fitted to out-of-frame rearrangements, and checked the results against IGoR. A later analysis scored TCR-TCR, TCR-HLA and TCR-CMV co-occurrence with hypergeometric tests, applying a repertoire-size bias correction to TCR pairs. To estimate false discovery rates, a later analysis permuted the HLA or CMV assignments 20 times. In a later analysis, co-occurring TCRs were grouped using DBSCAN, with TCRdist sequence similarity added in when clustering inside HLA-allele-positive subsets. Repertoires with fewer than 30,000 or more than 120,000 public chains, plus five repertoires with anomalous nucleotide sharing, were excluded from co-occurrence clustering. Entries here come from immuneACCESS through TCRdb and include only in-frame sequences with V and J called. Some clones fail to appear in such tables; in the studies checked, an unresolved V gene covers under half of the shortfall, and the cause of the remainder is unknown. The V and J calls and clone size are taken from that table; D and trimming were inferred from the DNA. The sample has 100,000 to 150,000 clones on record, about 61% of them singletons. Under 2.5% of the sample belongs to the ten largest clones.

This clone was detected only once. The specificity of this receptor is unknown. No base-level quality is on record; no much larger clone is a single base apart. Input material: PBMCs. This receptor was taken from a woman aged 35 to 49 in good health and CMV-seronegative. The V and J segments used are TRBV16 and TRBJ2-3, and TRBD2 aligns with 7 junction nucleotides. The CDR3 reads as follows: CASSQSRAGGTDTQYF. The sequenced DNA is TGTGCCAGCAGCCAATCTCGGGCGGGGGGCACAGATACGCAGTATTTT.